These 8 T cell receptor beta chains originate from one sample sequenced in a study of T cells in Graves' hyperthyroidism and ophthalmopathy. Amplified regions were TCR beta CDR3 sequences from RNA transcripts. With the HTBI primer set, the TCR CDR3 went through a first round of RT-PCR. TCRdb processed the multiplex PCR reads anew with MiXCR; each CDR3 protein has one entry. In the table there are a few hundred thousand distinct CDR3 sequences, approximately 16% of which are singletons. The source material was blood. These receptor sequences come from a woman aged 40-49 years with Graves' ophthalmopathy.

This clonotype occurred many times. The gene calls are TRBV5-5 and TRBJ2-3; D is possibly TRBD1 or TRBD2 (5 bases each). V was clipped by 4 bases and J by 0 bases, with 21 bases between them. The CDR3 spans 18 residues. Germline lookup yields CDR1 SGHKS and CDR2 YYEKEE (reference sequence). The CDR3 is CASSVWGGQVTSTDTQYF. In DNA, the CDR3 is TGTGCCAGCAGCGTGTGGGGCGGGCAGGTGACTAGCACAGATACGCAGTATTTT.

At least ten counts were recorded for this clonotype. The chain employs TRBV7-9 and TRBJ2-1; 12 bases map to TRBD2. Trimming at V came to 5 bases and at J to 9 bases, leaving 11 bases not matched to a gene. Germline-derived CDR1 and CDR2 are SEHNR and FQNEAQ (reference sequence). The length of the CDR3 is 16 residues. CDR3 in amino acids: CASSESTSGSWGEQFF. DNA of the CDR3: TGTGCCAGCAGCGAGTCGACTAGCGGGAGTTGGGGTGAGCAGTTCTTC.

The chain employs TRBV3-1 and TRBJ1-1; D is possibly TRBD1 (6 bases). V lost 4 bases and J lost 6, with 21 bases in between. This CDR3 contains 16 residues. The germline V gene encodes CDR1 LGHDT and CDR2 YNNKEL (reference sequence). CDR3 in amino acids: CASSPRVGGADSEAFF. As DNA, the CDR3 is TGTGCCAGCAGCCCAAGAGTGGGGGGCGCTGACTCTGAAGCTTTCTTT.

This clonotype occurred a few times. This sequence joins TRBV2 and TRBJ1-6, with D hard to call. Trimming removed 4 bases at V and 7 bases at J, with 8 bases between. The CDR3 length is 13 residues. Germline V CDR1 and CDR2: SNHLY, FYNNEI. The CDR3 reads CASSGVANSPLHF. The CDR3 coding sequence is TGTGCCAGCAGTGGGGTCGCCAATTCACCCCTCCACTTT.

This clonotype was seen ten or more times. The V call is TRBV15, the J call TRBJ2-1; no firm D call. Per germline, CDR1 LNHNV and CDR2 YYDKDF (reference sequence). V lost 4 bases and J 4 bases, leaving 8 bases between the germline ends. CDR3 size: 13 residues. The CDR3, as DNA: TGTGCCACCAGCATAGGGCTTTACAATGAGCAGTTCTTC. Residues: CATSIGLYNEQFF.

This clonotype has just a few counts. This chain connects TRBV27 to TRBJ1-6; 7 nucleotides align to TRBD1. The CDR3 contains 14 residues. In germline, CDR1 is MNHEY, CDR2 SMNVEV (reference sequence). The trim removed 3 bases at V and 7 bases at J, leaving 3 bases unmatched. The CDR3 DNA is TGTGCCAGCAGTTTCGACAGGGAGAATTCACCCCTCCACTTT. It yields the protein CASSFDRENSPLHF.

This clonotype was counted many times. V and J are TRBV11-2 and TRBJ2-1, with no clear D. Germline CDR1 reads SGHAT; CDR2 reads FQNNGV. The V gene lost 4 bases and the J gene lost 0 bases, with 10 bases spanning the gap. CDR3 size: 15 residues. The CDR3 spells CASSSAPSSYNEQFF. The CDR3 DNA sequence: TGTGCCAGCAGCTCTGCTCCTAGCTCCTACAATGAGCAGTTCTTC.

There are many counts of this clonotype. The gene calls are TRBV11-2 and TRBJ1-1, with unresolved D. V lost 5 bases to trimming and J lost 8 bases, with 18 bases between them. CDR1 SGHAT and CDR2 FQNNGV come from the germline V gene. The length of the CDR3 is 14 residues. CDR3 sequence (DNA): TGTGCCAGCAGCGCCGACACACCCTTGGCCGAAGCTTTCTTT. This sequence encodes CASSADTPLAEAFF.